These T cell receptor beta chains were read from a single sample in a study of regulatory T cells in long-lasting Graves disease. A single record per CDR3 protein comes from TCRdb applying MiXCR to the multiplex PCR reads. Altogether 600,000 to 800,000 distinct CDR3 sequences are present, approximately 29% being singletons, with the ten largest covering 40% to 50%. The specimen was peripheral blood mononuclear cells (PBMCs), collected when the disease was refractory, from a patient treated with antithyroid drugs. These receptors all stem from a female donor with Graves disease. CDR3s include the opening cysteine and the closing phenylalanine or tryptophan. The order of the fields is V gene, J gene, clone size, D gene, CDR3 DNA, CDR3 protein. A D gene is named only where the DNA matches it firmly. Clone size appears in some rows only: once, few, many, or a class for an expanded clone.

TRBV10-1,TRBJ2-2,NA,NA,TGCGCCAGCAGTGAGTGGCCCCCGAACACCGGGGAGCTGTTTTTT,CASSEWPPNTGELFF
TRBV6-2/TRBV6-3,TRBJ2-7,NA,NA,TGTGCCAGCAGTGTTGGACACGGCCAATACGAGCAGTACTTC,CASSVGHGQYEQYF
TRBV7-3,TRBJ1-5,NA,TRBD1,TGTGCCAGCAGCGCCCGGACAGGGCTGCCCCAGCATTTT,CASSARTGLPQHF
TRBV28,TRBJ2-2,NA,NA,TGTGCCAGCAGTTCGTTGATTTACACCGGGGAGCTGTTTTTT,CASSSLIYTGELFF
TRBV19,TRBJ1-4,NA,NA,TGTGCCAGTAGCGGACCCAGTTTACCGGCAACTAATGAAAAACTGTTTTTT,CASSGPSLPATNEKLFF
TRBV5-1,TRBJ2-6,NA,NA,TGCGCCAGCAGCTTGGGAGCGCAGGGGAAAAACGTCCTGACTTTC,CASSLGAQGKNVLTF
TRBV6-5,TRBJ2-7,few,TRBD2,TGTGCCAGCAGTTCTCCTAGAGCGGGACCCTACGAGCAGTACTTC,CASSSPRAGPYEQYF
TRBV2,TRBJ2-7,NA,TRBD1,TGTGCCAGCAACAGGACAGGGGCTCTCCCCCACTACGAGCAGTACTTC,CASNRTGALPHYEQYF
TRBV6-2/TRBV6-3,TRBJ2-7,few,TRBD2,TGTGCCAGCAGTGAAGCTCCTGACTTCGGACTAGCGGGAGGGAAATCCTACGAGCAGTACTTC,CASSEAPDFGLAGGKSYEQYF
TRBV2,TRBJ2-5,many,NA,TGTGCCAGCAGTGAATTTGGCAACCAAGAGACCCAGTACTTC,CASSEFGNQETQYF
TRBV28,TRBJ1-5,NA,NA,TGTGCCACGTTAGTTGGGGGCAGCACCTCCCCTCAGCCCCAGCATTTT,CATLVGGSTSPQPQHF
TRBV28,TRBJ2-7,many,NA,TGTGCCAGCAGTTTGGGGTTGGACGAGCAGTACTTC,CASSLGLDEQYF
TRBV2,TRBJ2-2,NA,NA,TGTGCCAGCAATCATAGTCCCGGGGAGCTGTTTTTT,CASNHSPGELFF
TRBV30,TRBJ1-5,many,NA,TGTGCCTGGAGTGCCCCCTCGGCCAGTAGCAATCAGCCCCAGCATTTT,CAWSAPSASSNQPQHF
TRBV27,TRBJ2-2,once,NA,TGTGCCAGCCCTAGGCGGGAGAACACCGGGGAGCTGTTTTTT,CASPRRENTGELFF
TRBV6-5,TRBJ2-5,NA,TRBD2,TGTGCCAGCAGTTACTTGGACGCGGGACTAGCGGAAGAGACCCAGTACTTC,CASSYLDAGLAEETQYF
TRBV12-5,TRBJ2-5,NA,TRBD2,TGTGCTAGTGGTTTGACAACCCTCCCGGGACTAGGAGAGACCCAGTACTTC,CASGLTTLPGLGETQYF
TRBV30,TRBJ2-4,few,NA,TGTGCCTGGAGTGTACGGCCAAACGTAGCCAAAAACATTCAGTACTTC,CAWSVRPNVAKNIQYF
TRBV19,TRBJ2-2,NA,TRBD2,TGTGCCACGCCTGCGGGGAGGGATTACCCCGGGGAGCTGTTTTTT,CATPAGRDYPGELFF
TRBV6-1,TRBJ2-7,NA,NA,TGTGCCAGCACGGAGCGAACCTACGAGCAGTACTTC,CASTERTYEQYF
TRBV28,TRBJ2-6,NA,TRBD1,TGTGCCAGCAGTTTGGGACAGAGACTCTCTGGGGCCAACGTCCTGACTTTC,CASSLGQRLSGANVLTF
TRBV20-1,TRBJ1-1,few,TRBD1,TGCAGTGGCAAGGACAGGGGGAAGAAGGTCACTGAAGCTTTCTTT,CSGKDRGKKVTEAFF
TRBV3-1,TRBJ2-1,NA,TRBD2,TGTGCCAGCAGCCATTTACCTAGCGGGGGGAATGAGCAGTTCTTC,CASSHLPSGGNEQFF
TRBV12-5,TRBJ2-7,NA,NA,TGTGCTAGTGCGGGGTGGGACTACGAGCAGTACTTC,CASAGWDYEQYF
TRBV20-1,TRBJ2-1,once,TRBD2,TGCAGTGCCGCACTAGCGTCAAGCTCCTACAATGAGCAGTTCTTC,CSAALASSSYNEQFF
TRBV29-1,TRBJ1-4,few,TRBD1,TGCAGCGTTACACAGGGGGCGGGTAATGAAAAACTGTTTTTT,CSVTQGAGNEKLFF
TRBV11-2,TRBJ2-5,many,NA,TGTGCCAGCAGCTCCCGCAGAGATCAAGAGACCCAGTACTTC,CASSSRRDQETQYF
TRBV20-1,TRBJ2-7,few,TRBD2,TGCAGTGCTAGACATTCTCGACTAGCGGGAGGAGTTGGGGACTACGAGCAGTACTTC,CSARHSRLAGGVGDYEQYF
TRBV5-1,TRBJ2-7,NA,TRBD1,TGCGCCAGCAGCTTTTGGACAGGGGGAAACTACGAGCAGTACTTC,CASSFWTGGNYEQYF
TRBV29-1,TRBJ2-7,NA,NA,TGCAGCCACCTCTACTACGAGCAGTACTTC,CSHLYYEQYF
TRBV27,TRBJ1-1,few,NA,TGTGCCAGCAGTGAGGGTGGGCGGCGGACTGAAGCTTTCTTT,CASSEGGRRTEAFF
TRBV2,TRBJ2-5,many,NA,TGTGCCAGCAGTGAAACCCCTGTGGGAGAGACCCAGTACTTC,CASSETPVGETQYF
TRBV18,TRBJ1-6,NA,NA,TGTGCCAGCTCCGCGGGGAGAAGGGACTCACCCCTCCACTTT,CASSAGRRDSPLHF
TRBV19,TRBJ1-2,many,TRBD1,TGTGCCAGTACCCGCCGGGACAGGGGGCGCGGAGGCTATGGCTACACCTTC,CASTRRDRGRGGYGYTF
TRBV7-9,TRBJ2-2,many,TRBD2,TGTGCCAGCAGCACCCCCCCGGGGGGGAACACCGGGGAGCTGTTTTTT,CASSTPPGGNTGELFF
TRBV27,TRBJ2-1,NA,NA,TGTGCCAGCAGTTTTGGTACCGGGGCTGAGCAGTTCTTC,CASSFGTGAEQFF
TRBV2,TRBJ2-1,few,TRBD2,TGTGCCAGCAGGAATGGGGCTAGCGGGGGCTCCTACAATGAGCAGTTCTTC,CASRNGASGGSYNEQFF
TRBV3-1,TRBJ2-7,few,TRBD2,TGTGCCAGCAGCCAAGAGGGGCTAGCGGGAGGTTACGAGCAGTACTTC,CASSQEGLAGGYEQYF